This TCR beta chain was profiled in a study of T cell responses to AZD1222 COVID-19 vaccine. Study-level results: Once two AZD1222 doses were given, Spike-specific TCR breadth and depth went up. Females made up more of the donors, who were largely white British, and clonal diversity may have come out too low. In all cases, repertoires were sampled only after the peak T cell response. Nearly half of spike-specific TCRs reportedly go after variant regions that carry no mutations.

Trimming removed 5 bases from V and 8 bases from J, with 15 bases in between. Germline V gene data show CDR1 as MDHEN and CDR2 as SYDVKM. This CDR3 region has 14 residues. In regard to this clone: As yet, its antigen is unknown.

Clones were sequenced by immunoSEQ multiplex PCR, and TCRdb holds only the in-frame ones, with some missing. The profile shows about 100,000 clones, about nine tenths of them singletons. The origin of this receptor is an adult in good health. V is TRBV28 and J is TRBJ1-4; D unclear. The material was peripheral blood, obtained on day 0 of AZD1222 vaccination. CDR3: CASSQRVPEEKLFF. The CDR3 region has the DNA TGTGCCAGCAGTCAGAGGGTTCCGGAGGAAAAACTGTTTTTT.